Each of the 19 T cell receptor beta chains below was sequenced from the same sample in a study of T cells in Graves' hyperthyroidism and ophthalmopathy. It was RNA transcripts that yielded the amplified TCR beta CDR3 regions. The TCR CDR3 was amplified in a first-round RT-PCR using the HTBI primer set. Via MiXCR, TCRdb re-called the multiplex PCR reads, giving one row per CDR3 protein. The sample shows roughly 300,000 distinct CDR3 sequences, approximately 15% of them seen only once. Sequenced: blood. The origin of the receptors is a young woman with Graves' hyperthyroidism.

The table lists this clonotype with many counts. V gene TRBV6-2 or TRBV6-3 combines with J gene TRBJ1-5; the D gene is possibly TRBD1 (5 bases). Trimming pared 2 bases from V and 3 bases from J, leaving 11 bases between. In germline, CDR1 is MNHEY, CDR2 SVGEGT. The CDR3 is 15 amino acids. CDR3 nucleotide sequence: TGTGCCAGCAGTTACGACAGCAGCGTCAATCAGCCCCAGCATTTT. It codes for CASSYDSSVNQPQHF.

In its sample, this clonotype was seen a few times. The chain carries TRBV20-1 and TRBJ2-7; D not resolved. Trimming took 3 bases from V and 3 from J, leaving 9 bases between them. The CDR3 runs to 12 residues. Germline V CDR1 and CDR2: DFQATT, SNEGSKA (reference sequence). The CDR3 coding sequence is TGCAGTGCTAGCGACGAGATCTACGAGCAGTACTTC. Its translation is CSASDEIYEQYF.

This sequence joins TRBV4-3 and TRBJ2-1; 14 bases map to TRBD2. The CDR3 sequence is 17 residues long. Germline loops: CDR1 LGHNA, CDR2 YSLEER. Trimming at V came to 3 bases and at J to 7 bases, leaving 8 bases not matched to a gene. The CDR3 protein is CASSQAGTSGSWNEQFF. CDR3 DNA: TGCGCCAGCAGCCAGGCGGGGACTAGCGGGAGTTGGAATGAGCAGTTCTTC.

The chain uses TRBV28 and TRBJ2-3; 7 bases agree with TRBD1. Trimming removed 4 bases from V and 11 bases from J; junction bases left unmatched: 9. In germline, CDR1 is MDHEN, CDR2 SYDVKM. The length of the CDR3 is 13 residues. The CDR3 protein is CASSSTGWLGQYF. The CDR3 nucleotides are TGTGCCAGCAGTTCGACAGGGTGGTTAGGGCAGTATTTT.

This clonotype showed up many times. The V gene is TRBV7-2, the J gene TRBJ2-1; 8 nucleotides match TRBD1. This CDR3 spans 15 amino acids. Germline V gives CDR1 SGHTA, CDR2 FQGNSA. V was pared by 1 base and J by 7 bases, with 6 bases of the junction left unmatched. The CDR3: CASSLVMTGVNEQFF. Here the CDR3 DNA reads TGTGCCAGCAGCTTAGTCATGACAGGGGTAAATGAGCAGTTCTTC.

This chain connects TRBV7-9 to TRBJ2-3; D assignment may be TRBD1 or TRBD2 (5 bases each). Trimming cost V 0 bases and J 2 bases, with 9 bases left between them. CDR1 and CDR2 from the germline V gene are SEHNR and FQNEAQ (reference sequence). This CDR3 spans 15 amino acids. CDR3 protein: CASSLAPGLTDTQYF. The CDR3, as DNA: TGTGCCAGCAGCTTAGCTCCGGGGCTCACAGATACGCAGTATTTT.

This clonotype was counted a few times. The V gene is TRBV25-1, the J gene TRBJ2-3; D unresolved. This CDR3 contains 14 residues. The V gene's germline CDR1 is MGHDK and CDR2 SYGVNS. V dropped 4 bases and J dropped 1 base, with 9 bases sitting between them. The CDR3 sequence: CASSVRVGTDTQYF. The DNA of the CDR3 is TGTGCCAGCAGTGTAAGGGTAGGCACAGATACGCAGTATTTT.

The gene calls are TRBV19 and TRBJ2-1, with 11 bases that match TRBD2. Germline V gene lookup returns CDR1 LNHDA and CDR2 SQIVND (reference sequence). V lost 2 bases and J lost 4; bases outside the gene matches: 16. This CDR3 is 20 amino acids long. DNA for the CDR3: TGTGCCAGTAGTATAAATATGCACGGGCCTAGCGGGAGGACGTACAATGAGCAGTTCTTC. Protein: CASSINMHGPSGRTYNEQFF.

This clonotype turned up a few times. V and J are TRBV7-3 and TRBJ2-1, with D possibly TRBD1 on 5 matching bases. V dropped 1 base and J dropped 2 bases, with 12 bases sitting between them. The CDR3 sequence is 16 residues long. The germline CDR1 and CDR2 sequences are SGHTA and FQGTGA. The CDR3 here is CASSLRGDQPYNEQFF. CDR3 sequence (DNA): TGTGCCAGCAGCTTAAGGGGCGACCAGCCCTACAATGAGCAGTTCTTC.

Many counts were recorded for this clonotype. The CDR3 nucleotides are TGTGCCAGCAGCACCGACAGGGTGAACACTGAAGCTTTCTTT. Its protein product is CASSTDRVNTEAFF. The chain carries TRBV2 and TRBJ1-1; 7 nucleotides match TRBD1. The CDR3 is 14 amino acids. Trimming at V came to 6 bases and at J to 0 bases, leaving 4 bases not matched to a gene. The germline V gene has CDR1 SNHLY and CDR2 FYNNEI.

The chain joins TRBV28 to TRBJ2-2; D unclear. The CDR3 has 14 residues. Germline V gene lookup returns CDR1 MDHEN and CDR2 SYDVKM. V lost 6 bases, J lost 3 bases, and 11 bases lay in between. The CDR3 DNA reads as TGTGCCAGCAGGGATTCAGGATACACCGGGGAGCTGTTTTTT. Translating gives CASRDSGYTGELFF.

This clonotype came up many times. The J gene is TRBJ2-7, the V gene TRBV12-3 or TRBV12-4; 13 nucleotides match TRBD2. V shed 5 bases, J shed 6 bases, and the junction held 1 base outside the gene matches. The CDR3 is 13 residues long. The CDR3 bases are TGTGCCAGCAGTAGACTAGCGGGAGGCGAGCAGTACTTC. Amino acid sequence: CASSRLAGGEQYF.

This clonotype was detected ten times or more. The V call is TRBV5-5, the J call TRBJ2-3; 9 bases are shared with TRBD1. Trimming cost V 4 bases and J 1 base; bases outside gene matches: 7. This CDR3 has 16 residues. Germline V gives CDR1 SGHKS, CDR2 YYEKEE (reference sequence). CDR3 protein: CASSKDRGEGTDTQYF. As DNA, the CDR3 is TGTGCCAGCAGCAAGGACAGGGGAGAGGGCACAGATACGCAGTATTTT.

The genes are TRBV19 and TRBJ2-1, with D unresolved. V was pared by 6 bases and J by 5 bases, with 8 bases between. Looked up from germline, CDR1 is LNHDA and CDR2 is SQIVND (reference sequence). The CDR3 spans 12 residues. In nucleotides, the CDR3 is TGTGCCAGTAGCCCTTCCCACAATGAGCAGTTCTTC. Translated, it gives CASSPSHNEQFF.

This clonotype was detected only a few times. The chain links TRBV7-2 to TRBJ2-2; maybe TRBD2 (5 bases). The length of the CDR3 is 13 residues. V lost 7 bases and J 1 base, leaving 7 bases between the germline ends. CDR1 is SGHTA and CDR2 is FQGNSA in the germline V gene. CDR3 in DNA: TGTGCCAGCAATACTAGGAACACCGGGGAGCTGTTTTTT. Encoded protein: CASNTRNTGELFF.

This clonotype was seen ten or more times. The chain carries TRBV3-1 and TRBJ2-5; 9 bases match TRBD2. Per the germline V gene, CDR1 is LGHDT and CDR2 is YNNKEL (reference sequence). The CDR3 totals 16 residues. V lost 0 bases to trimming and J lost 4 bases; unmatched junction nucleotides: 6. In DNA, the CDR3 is TGTGCCAGCAGCCAAGAGGAAGGACTAGCGTTAGAGACCCAGTACTTC. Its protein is CASSQEEGLALETQYF.

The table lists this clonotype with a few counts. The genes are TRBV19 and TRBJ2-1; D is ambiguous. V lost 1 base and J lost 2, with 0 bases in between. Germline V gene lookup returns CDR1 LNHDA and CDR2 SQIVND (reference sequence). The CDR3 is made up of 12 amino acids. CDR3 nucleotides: TGTGCCAGTAGTATAGCCTACAATGAGCAGTTCTTC. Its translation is CASSIAYNEQFF.

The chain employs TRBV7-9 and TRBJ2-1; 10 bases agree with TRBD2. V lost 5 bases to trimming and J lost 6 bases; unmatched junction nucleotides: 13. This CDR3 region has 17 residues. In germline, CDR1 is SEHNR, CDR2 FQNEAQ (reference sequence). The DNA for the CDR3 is TGTGCCAGCAGCCCCCAGGGGCTAGCGGGAGAAGGCAATGAGCAGTTCTTC. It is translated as CASSPQGLAGEGNEQFF.

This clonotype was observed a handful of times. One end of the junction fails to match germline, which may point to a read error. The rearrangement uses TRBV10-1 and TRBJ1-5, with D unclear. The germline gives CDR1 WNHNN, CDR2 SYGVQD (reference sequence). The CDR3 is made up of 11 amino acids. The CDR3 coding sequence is TGCACCAGTCACCCGTATCAGCCCCAGCATTTT. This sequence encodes CTSHPYQPQHF.